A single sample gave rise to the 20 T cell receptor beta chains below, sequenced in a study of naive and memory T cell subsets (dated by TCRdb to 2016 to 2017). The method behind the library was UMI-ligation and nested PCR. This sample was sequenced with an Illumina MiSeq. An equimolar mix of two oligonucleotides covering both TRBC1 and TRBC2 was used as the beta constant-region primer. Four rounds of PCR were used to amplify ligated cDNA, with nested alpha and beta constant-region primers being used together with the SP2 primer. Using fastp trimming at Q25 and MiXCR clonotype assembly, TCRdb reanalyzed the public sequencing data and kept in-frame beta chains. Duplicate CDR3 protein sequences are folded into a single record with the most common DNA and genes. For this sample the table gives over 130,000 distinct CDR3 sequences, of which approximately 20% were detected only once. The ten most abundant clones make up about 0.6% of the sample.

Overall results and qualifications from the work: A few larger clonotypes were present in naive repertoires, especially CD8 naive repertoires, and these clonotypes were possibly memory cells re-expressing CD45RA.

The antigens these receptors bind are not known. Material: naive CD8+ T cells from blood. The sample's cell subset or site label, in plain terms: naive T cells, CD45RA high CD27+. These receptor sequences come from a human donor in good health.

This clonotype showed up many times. In DNA, the CDR3 is TGCAGCGCCGGGGGTGAAACTAATGAAAAACTGTTTTTT. Its protein product is CSAGGETNEKLFF. This chain links TRBV29-1 with TRBJ1-4, with a tentative D call TRBD1 (5 bases). Germline V lookup: CDR1 SQVTM, CDR2 ANQGSEA. The ends were cut back, 7 bases at V and 1 base at J, with 10 bases in the middle. This CDR3 contains 13 residues.

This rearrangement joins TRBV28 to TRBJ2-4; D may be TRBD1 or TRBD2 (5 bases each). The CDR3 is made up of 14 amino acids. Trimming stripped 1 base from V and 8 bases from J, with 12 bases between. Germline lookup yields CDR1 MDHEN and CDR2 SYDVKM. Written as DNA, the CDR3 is TGTGCCAGCAGTTTATCAGTGAGGGGTGACATTCAGTACTTC. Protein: CASSLSVRGDIQYF. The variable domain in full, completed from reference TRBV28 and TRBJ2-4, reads DVKVTQSSRYLVKRTGEKVFLECVQDMDHENMFWYRQDPGLGLRLIYFSYDVKMKEKGDIPEGYSVSREKKERFSLILESASTNQTSMYLCASSLSVRGDIQYFGAGTRLSVL.

The CDR3: CASSLSSGFGDTNYGYTF. The CDR3 nucleotides are TGTGCCAGCAGTTTATCGTCAGGCTTTGGGGACACAAACTATGGCTACACCTTC. The chain combines TRBV27 with TRBJ1-2; D is perhaps TRBD1 (6 bases). The length of the CDR3 is 18 residues. Germline V CDR1 and CDR2: MNHEY, SMNVEV (reference sequence). The V gene lost 0 bases and the J gene lost 2 bases, with 19 bases spanning the gap.

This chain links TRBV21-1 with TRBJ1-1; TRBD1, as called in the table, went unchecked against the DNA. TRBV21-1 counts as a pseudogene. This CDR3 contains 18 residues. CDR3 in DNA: TGTGCCAGCAGCAAAGGTCAGACTCACGCCTGTTTGAACACTGAAGCTTTCTTT. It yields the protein CASSKGQTHACLNTEAFF.

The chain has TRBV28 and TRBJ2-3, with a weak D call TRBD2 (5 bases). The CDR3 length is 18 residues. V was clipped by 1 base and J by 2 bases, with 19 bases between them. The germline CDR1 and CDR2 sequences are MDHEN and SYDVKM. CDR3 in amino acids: CASSLSQASTSPTDTQYF. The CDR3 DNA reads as TGTGCCAGCAGTTTATCCCAGGCTAGCACAAGTCCCACAGATACGCAGTATTTT.

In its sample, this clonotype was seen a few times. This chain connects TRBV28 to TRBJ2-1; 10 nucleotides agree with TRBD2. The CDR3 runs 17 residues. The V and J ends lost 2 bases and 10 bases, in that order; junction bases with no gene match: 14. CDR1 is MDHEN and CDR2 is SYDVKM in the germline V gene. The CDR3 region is CASSLGVWLAGVGEQFF. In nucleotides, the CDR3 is TGTGCCAGCAGTTTAGGGGTTTGGCTAGCGGGAGTGGGGGAGCAGTTCTTC.

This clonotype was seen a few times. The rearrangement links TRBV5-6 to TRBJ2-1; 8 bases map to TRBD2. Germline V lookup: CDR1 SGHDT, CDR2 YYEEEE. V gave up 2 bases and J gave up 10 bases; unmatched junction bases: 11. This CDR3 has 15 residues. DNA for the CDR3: TGTGCCAGCAGCTTCCTAGCGGGTAATGGGGGCGAGCAGTTCTTC. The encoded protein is CASSFLAGNGGEQFF.

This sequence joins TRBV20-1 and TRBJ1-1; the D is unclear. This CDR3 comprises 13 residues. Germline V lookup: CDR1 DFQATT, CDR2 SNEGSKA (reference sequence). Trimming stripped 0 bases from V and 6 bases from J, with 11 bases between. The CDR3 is CSARDIGFPEAFF. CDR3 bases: TGCAGTGCTAGAGATATCGGGTTCCCTGAAGCTTTCTTT.

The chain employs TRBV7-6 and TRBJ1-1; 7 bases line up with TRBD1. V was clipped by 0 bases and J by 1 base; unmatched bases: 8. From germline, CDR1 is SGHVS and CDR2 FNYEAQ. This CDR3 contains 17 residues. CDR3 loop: CASSLADTGAKNTEAFF. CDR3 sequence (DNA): TGTGCCAGCAGCTTAGCTGATACAGGGGCTAAGAACACTGAAGCTTTCTTT.

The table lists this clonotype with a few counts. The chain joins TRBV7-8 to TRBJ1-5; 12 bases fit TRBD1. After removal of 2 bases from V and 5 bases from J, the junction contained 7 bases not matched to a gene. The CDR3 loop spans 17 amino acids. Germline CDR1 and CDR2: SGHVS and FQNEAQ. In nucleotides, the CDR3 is TGTGCCAGCAGCTTATCCGGGACAGGGGGCGCATATCAGCCCCAGCATTTT. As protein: CASSLSGTGGAYQPQHF.

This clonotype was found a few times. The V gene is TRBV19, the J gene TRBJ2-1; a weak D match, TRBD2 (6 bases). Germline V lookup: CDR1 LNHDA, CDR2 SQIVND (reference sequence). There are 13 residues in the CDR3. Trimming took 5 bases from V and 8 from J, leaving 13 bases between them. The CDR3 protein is CASSGGKGDEQFF. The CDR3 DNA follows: TGTGCCAGTAGTGGGGGGAAAGGGGATGAGCAGTTCTTC. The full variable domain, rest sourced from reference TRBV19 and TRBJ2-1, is DGGITQSPKYLFRKEGQNVTLSCEQNLNHDAMYWYRQDPGQGLRLIYYSQIVNDFQKGDIAEGYSVSREKKESFPLTVTSAQKNPTAFYLCASSGGKGDEQFFGPGTRLTVL.

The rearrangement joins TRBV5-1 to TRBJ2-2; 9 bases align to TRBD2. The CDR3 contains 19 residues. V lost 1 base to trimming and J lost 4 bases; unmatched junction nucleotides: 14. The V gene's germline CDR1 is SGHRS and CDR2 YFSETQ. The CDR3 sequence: CASSLRLGSGSMSTGELFF. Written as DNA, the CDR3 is TGCGCCAGCAGCTTGAGGCTTGGTAGCGGGAGCATGAGCACCGGGGAGCTGTTTTTT.

CDR3 in DNA: TGTGCCAGCTCACCCTCGGACAGGGGGACGGACACCGGGGAGCTGTTTTTT. As protein: CASSPSDRGTDTGELFF. The gene calls are TRBV18 and TRBJ2-2; 10 bases line up with TRBD1. The V and J ends lost 3 bases and 3 bases, in that order; junction bases with no gene match: 7. This CDR3 comprises 17 residues. CDR1 is KGHSH and CDR2 is LQKENI in the germline V gene.

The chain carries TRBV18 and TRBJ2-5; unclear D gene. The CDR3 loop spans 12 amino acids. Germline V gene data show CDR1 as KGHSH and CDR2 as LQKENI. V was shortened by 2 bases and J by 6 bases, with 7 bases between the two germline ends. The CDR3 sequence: CASSPEEQTQYF. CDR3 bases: TGTGCCAGCTCACCAGAAGAACAGACCCAGTACTTC. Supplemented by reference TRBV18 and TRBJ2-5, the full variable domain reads NAGVMQNPRHLVRRRGQEARLRCSPMKGHSHVYWYRQLPEEGLKFMVYLQKENIIDESGMPKERFSAEFPKEGPSILRIQQVVRGDSAAYFCASSPEEQTQYFGPGTRLLVL.

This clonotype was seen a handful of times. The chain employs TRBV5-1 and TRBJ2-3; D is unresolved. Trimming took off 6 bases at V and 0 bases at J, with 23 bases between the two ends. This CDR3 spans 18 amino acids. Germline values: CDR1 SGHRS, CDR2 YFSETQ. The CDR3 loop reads CASTYGARHGTSTDTQYF. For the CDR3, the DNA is TGCGCCAGCACCTACGGAGCAAGACACGGTACTAGCACAGATACGCAGTATTTT.

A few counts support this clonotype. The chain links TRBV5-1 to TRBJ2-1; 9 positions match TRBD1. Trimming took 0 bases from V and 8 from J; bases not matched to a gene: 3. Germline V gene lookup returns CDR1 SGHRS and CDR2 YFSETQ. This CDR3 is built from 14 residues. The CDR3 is CASSLGTGDDEQFF. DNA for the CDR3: TGCGCCAGCAGCTTGGGGACAGGGGATGATGAGCAGTTCTTC.

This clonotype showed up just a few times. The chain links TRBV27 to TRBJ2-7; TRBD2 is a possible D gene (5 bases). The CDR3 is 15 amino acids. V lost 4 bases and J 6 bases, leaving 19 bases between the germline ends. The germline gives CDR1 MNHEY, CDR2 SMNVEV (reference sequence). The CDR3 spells CASSSAPSAGREQYF. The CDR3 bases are TGTGCCAGCAGTTCCGCCCCATCCGCGGGTCGCGAGCAGTACTTC.

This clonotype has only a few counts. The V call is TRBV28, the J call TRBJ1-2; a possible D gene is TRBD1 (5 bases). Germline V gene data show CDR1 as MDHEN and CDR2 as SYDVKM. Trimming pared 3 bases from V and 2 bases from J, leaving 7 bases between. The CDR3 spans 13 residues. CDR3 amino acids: CASSFQGNYGYTF. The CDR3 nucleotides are TGTGCCAGCAGTTTTCAGGGAAACTATGGCTACACCTTC.

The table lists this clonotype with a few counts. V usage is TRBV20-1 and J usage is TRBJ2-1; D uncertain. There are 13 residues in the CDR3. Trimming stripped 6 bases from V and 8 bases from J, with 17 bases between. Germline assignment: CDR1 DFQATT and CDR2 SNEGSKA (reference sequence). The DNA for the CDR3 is TGCAGTGCCGGCCCCTCCAGTATCCATGAGCAGTTCTTC. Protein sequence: CSAGPSSIHEQFF.

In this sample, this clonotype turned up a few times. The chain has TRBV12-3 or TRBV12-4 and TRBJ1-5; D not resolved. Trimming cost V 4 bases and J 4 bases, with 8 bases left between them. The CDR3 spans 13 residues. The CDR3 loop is CASSSQVNQPQHF. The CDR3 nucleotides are TGTGCCAGCAGTTCCCAGGTGAATCAGCCCCAGCATTTT.